This entry is about one T cell receptor (beta chain). Germline V gene lookup returns CDR1 WNHNN and CDR2 SYGVQD (reference sequence). The CDR3 contains 14 residues. J gave up 0 bases and V 10 bases, and 4 bases lay outside the gene matches. This record belongs to a study of early T cells in non-severe SARS-CoV-2 infection. Tagging with unique molecular identifiers was applied to individual cDNA molecules. TCRdb recomputed calls from the 5' RACE reads with MiXCR, one row per CDR3 protein. Here the sample spans approximately 69,000 distinct CDR3 sequences, over 9.5% being singletons. The V and J genes are TRBV10-1 and TRBJ2-2; TRBD1 agrees at 8 bases. Sequenced sample: whole blood. The sequence derives from an adult who was a healthcare worker with PCR-confirmed SARS-CoV-2 infection or an uninfected control (not recorded which). The CDR3 here is CATQGQANTGELFF. The CDR3 DNA is TGCGCCACTCAGGGACAGGCGAACACCGGGGAGCTGTTTTTT.